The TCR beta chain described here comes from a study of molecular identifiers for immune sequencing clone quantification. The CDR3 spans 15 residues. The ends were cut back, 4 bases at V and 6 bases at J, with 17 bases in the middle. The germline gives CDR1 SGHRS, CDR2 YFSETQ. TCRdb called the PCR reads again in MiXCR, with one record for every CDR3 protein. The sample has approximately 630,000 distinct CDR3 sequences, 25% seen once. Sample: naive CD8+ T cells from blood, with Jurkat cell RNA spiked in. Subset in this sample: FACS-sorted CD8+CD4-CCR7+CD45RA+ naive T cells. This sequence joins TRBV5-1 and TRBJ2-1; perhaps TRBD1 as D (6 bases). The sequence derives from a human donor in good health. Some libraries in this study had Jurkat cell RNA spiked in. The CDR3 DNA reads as TGCGCCAGCAGCCGCAGTAACAGGGAATCCAATGAGCAGTTCTTC. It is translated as CASSRSNRESNEQFF.